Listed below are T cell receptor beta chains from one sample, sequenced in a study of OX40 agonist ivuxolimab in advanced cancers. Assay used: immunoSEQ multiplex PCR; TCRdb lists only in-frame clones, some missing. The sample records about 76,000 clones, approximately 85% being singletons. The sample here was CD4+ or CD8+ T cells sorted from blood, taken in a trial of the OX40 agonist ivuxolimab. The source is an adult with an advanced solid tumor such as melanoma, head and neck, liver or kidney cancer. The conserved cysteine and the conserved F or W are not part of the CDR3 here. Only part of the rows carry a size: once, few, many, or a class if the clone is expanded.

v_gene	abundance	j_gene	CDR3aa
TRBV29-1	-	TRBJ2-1	SVEAGLLSSYNEQF
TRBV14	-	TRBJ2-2	ASSQERTGGWTGELF
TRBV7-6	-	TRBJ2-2	ASSLGGTANTGELF
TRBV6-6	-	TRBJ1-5	ASGDRELYSNQPQH
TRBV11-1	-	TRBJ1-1	ASCSLNTEAF
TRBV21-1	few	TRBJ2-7	ASSGVVGRRGEQY
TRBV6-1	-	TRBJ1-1	ASSRGNLRNTEAF
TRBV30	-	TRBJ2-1	AWNNHGGREGLEQF
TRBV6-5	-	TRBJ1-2	ASSYETGALYGYT
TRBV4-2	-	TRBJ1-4	ASSQESAGGLNEKLF
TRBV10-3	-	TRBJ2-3	AAAGPGQGTDTQY
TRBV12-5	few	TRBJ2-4	ASGPNRGLDIQY
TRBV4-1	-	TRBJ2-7	ASSQGEQGREQY
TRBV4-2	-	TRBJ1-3	ASSQATGTSGNTIY
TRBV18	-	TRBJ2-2	ASSPLNFGELF
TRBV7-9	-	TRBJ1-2	ASSSQGPNYGYT
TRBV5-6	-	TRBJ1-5	ASSLGGIPNQPQH
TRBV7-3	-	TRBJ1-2	ASSLTDRGRGYT
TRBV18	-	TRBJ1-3	ASSLPPTGTIY
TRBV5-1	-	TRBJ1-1	ASSLRGGNTEAF